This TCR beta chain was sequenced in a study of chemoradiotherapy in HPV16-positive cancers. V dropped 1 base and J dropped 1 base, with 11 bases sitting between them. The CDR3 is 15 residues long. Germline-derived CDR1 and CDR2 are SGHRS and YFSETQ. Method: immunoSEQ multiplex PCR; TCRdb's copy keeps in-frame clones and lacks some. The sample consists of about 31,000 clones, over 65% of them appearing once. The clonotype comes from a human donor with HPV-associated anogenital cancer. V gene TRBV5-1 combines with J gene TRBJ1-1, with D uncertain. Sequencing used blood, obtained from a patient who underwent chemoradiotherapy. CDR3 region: CASSLLRTGNTEAFF. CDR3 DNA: TGCGCCAGCAGCTTGTTGAGGACGGGGAACACTGAAGCTTTCTTT.